The entry below gives a single TCR beta chain sequence along with its context. This entry is derived from a study of blood T cell repertoires in COVID-19. Looking at the study overall: From the United States, Italy and Spain came samples of acute and convalescent COVID-19. From T cells, B-cell-depleted T cells, or PBMCs came the material, which was cDNA or gDNA.

With 1 base removed from V and 4 bases from J, the gap between germline ends came to 11 bases. This CDR3 region has 15 residues. From germline, CDR1 is SEHNR and CDR2 FQNEAQ (reference sequence). Authors' methods: Amplified reference gene primers provided the basis for estimating nucleated cell counts. Generated by immunoSEQ multiplex PCR, the TCRdb table keeps only in-frame clones and is missing some. For V, J and clone size, that table is used; D and trimming come from the DNA. Altogether approximately 230,000 clones are present, around 80% being singletons, with the ten largest covering approximately 6%.

The rearrangement uses TRBV7-9 and TRBJ1-3; D ambiguous. This clonotype was obtained from a man older than 75 with acute or convalescent COVID-19. Input material: peripheral blood. The CDR3 DNA follows: TGTGCCAGCAGCTTAGGAGGCATTCGGGGAAACACCATATATTTT. Encoded protein: CASSLGGIRGNTIYF. The variable domain in full, completed from reference TRBV7-9 and TRBJ1-3, reads DTGVSQNPRHKITKRGQNVTFRCDPISEHNRLYWYRQTLGQGPEFLTYFQNEAQLEKSRLLSDRFSAERPKGSFSTLEIQRTEQGDSAMYLCASSLGGIRGNTIYFGEGSWLTVV.